This is a list of T cell receptor beta chains from one sample in a study of shared clonotypes between healthy human individuals. TCRdb's table, derived via immunoSEQ multiplex PCR, lists solely in-frame clones and lacks some. The data show some 2,400,000 clones, around 95% seen once. Sequenced material: naive CD4+ T cells sorted from blood. Receptors originate from a man between 18 and 35 years old in good health. Both conserved end residues are part of each CDR3. A D gene is named only where the DNA matches it firmly. The size field is filled for only some rows; it gives once, few, many or a size class.

length: 15
J: TRBJ2-7
V: TRBV30
D: TRBD2
size: NA
CDR3: CAYSRASGFPYEQYF
DNA: TGTGCCTATTCTCGGGCTAGCGGATTCCCTTACGAGCAGTACTTC

length: 14
J: TRBJ2-2
V: TRBV30
D: NA
size: NA
CDR3: CAWIGPVLSGELFF
DNA: TGTGCCTGGATTGGACCGGTATTGTCCGGGGAGCTGTTTTTT

length: 16
J: TRBJ1-2
V: TRBV5-6
D: NA
size: NA
CDR3: CASSLLSQPGGAGYTF
DNA: TGTGCCAGCAGCTTGTTGAGTCAGCCCGGGGGGGCCGGCTACACCTTC

length: 14
J: TRBJ1-6
V: TRBV30
D: NA
size: NA
CDR3: CAWSGLSNNSPLHF
DNA: TGTGCCTGGAGTGGATTATCTAATAATTCACCCCTCCACTTT

length: 15
J: TRBJ2-7
V: TRBV6-5
D: NA
size: NA
CDR3: CASSFGTKISYEQYF
DNA: TGTGCCAGCAGTTTCGGGACAAAGATCTCCTACGAGCAGTACTTC

length: 15
J: TRBJ2-1
V: TRBV5-1
D: NA
size: NA
CDR3: CASSRDSHSYNEQFF
DNA: TGCGCCAGCAGCCGGGACTCCCACTCCTACAATGAGCAGTTCTTC

length: 15
J: TRBJ2-3
V: TRBV12-5
D: NA
size: NA
CDR3: CASGLGGPYTDTQYF
DNA: TGTGCTAGTGGTTTGGGCGGGCCGTACACAGATACGCAGTATTTT

length: 12
J: TRBJ2-3
V: TRBV11-2
D: NA
size: once
CDR3: CASSLGGDTQYF
DNA: TGTGCCAGCAGCTTAGGAGGAGATACGCAGTATTTT

length: 16
J: TRBJ2-3
V: TRBV27
D: NA
size: NA
CDR3: CASSAASPLGADTQYF
DNA: TGTGCCAGCAGTGCCGCCTCGCCCCTGGGCGCAGATACGCAGTATTTT

length: 16
J: TRBJ1-6
V: TRBV19
D: TRBD1
size: once
CDR3: CASSIAGTGFRSPLHF
DNA: TGTGCCAGTAGTATCGCCGGGACAGGGTTTCGCTCACCCCTCCACTTT

length: 15
J: TRBJ2-7
V: TRBV7-2
D: TRBD1
size: NA
CDR3: CASSYGTGYSYEQYF
DNA: TGTGCCAGCAGCTACGGGACAGGGTATTCGTACGAGCAGTACTTC

length: 12
J: TRBJ2-3
V: TRBV30
D: NA
size: NA
CDR3: CAWGWATDTQYF
DNA: TGTGCCTGGGGGTGGGCCACAGATACGCAGTATTTT

length: 12
J: TRBJ2-2
V: TRBV5-1
D: NA
size: NA
CDR3: CASTRGAGELFF
DNA: TGCGCCAGCACAAGGGGGGCCGGGGAGCTGTTTTTT

length: 15
J: TRBJ2-1
V: TRBV5-1
D: NA
size: NA
CDR3: CASSLEGGSDNEQFF
DNA: TGCGCCAGCAGCTTGGAAGGGGGGAGTGACAATGAGCAGTTCTTC

length: 13
J: TRBJ2-7
V: TRBV28
D: TRBD1
size: NA
CDR3: CASRRTGNYEQYF
DNA: TGTGCCAGCAGAAGGACAGGGAACTACGAGCAGTACTTC

length: 14
J: TRBJ2-3
V: TRBV4-1
D: NA
size: NA
CDR3: CASSQGGKADTQYF
DNA: TGCGCCAGCAGCCAAGGAGGGAAGGCAGATACGCAGTATTTT

length: 15
J: TRBJ2-3
V: TRBV13
D: NA
size: NA
CDR3: CASSFRKGVTDTQYF
DNA: TGTGCCAGCAGCTTTCGGAAGGGGGTCACAGATACGCAGTATTTT

length: 15
J: TRBJ1-1
V: TRBV2
D: NA
size: NA
CDR3: CASSEYQAGSTEAFF
DNA: TGTGCCAGCAGTGAGTACCAGGCGGGGAGCACTGAAGCTTTCTTT

length: 18
J: TRBJ1-5
V: TRBV28
D: TRBD1
size: NA
CDR3: CASSWTGDFVYSNQPQHF
DNA: TGTGCCAGCAGTTGGACAGGGGACTTCGTTTATAGCAATCAGCCCCAGCATTTT

length: 14
J: TRBJ1-2
V: TRBV6-5
D: NA
size: NA
CDR3: CASSYRGFRDGYTF
DNA: TGTGCCAGCAGTTACCGAGGATTCAGAGATGGCTACACCTTC

length: 14
J: TRBJ2-7
V: TRBV6-1
D: NA
size: NA
CDR3: CASSESDGRYEQYF
DNA: TGTGCCAGCAGTGAAAGTGACGGCCGCTACGAGCAGTACTTC

length: 16
J: TRBJ1-1
V: TRBV6-6
D: TRBD1
size: NA
CDR3: CASSSVFGQGDTEAFF
DNA: TGTGCCAGCAGTTCTGTATTCGGACAGGGGGACACTGAAGCTTTCTTT

length: 14
J: TRBJ1-2
V: TRBV27
D: TRBD1
size: NA
CDR3: CASSTQTGDYGYTF
DNA: TGTGCCAGCAGTACACAGACAGGGGACTATGGCTACACCTTC

length: 15
J: TRBJ2-1
V: TRBV7-2
D: TRBD2
size: NA
CDR3: CASSLASGGASEQFF
DNA: TGTGCCAGCAGCTTAGCTAGCGGGGGGGCCAGTGAGCAGTTCTTC

length: 17
J: TRBJ1-5
V: TRBV2
D: NA
size: NA
CDR3: CASTSMADGGYNQPQHF
DNA: TGTGCCAGCACCTCAATGGCAGACGGGGGCTATAATCAGCCCCAGCATTTT

length: 15
J: TRBJ1-1
V: TRBV5-6
D: NA
size: NA
CDR3: CASSHFDRINTEAFF
DNA: TGTGCCAGCAGCCATTTTGACAGGATAAACACTGAAGCTTTCTTT

length: 14
J: TRBJ1-5
V: TRBV19
D: NA
size: NA
CDR3: CASSVSQGNQPQHF
DNA: TGTGCCAGTAGTGTCTCGCAGGGGAATCAGCCCCAGCATTTT

length: 13
J: TRBJ2-3
V: TRBV5-1
D: NA
size: NA
CDR3: CASSPWTTDTQYF
DNA: TGCGCCAGCAGCCCGTGGACTACAGATACGCAGTATTTT

length: 14
J: TRBJ1-1
V: TRBV6-6
D: TRBD1
size: NA
CDR3: CASSPGTANTEAFF
DNA: TGTGCCAGCAGTCCCGGGACAGCGAACACTGAAGCTTTCTTT

length: 14
J: TRBJ2-3
V: TRBV25-1
D: TRBD2
size: NA
CDR3: CAIATSGGTDTQYF
DNA: TGTGCCATCGCTACTAGCGGGGGCACAGATACGCAGTATTTT

length: 15
J: TRBJ2-1
V: TRBV4-2
D: TRBD2
size: NA
CDR3: CASSRGLAGPNEQFF
DNA: TGTGCCAGCAGCCGGGGACTAGCGGGTCCCAATGAGCAGTTCTTC

length: 14
J: TRBJ2-3
V: TRBV11-1
D: NA
size: NA
CDR3: CASSLEGGPDTQYF
DNA: TGTGCCAGCAGCTTAGAGGGGGGGCCAGATACGCAGTATTTT

length: 15
J: TRBJ2-2
V: TRBV30
D: NA
size: NA
CDR3: CAWSVRGTNTGELFF
DNA: TGTGCCTGGAGTGTGAGAGGGACGAACACCGGGGAGCTGTTTTTT

length: 15
J: TRBJ1-1
V: TRBV29-1
D: NA
size: NA
CDR3: CSVESHQGLNTEAFF
DNA: TGCAGCGTTGAATCTCACCAGGGACTGAACACTGAAGCTTTCTTT

length: 13
J: TRBJ2-7
V: TRBV7-2
D: NA
size: few
CDR3: CASSLAGAYEQYF
DNA: TGTGCCAGCAGCTTAGCGGGGGCGTACGAGCAGTACTTC

length: 15
J: TRBJ2-7
V: TRBV5-1
D: TRBD1
size: NA
CDR3: CASSSPGTGVGEQYF
DNA: TGCGCCAGCAGCTCCCCAGGGACAGGCGTGGGGGAGCAGTACTTC

length: 14
J: TRBJ2-1
V: TRBV10-3
D: NA
size: NA
CDR3: CAIMQGQGGNEQFF
DNA: TGTGCCATCATGCAGGGGCAGGGGGGCAATGAGCAGTTCTTC

length: 13
J: TRBJ1-4
V: TRBV10-3
D: NA
size: once
CDR3: CAIRQGFNEKLFF
DNA: TGTGCCATCAGGCAGGGATTTAATGAAAAACTGTTTTTT

length: 17
J: TRBJ1-4
V: TRBV30
D: NA
size: NA
CDR3: CAWSVLGGGAPNEKLFF
DNA: TGTGCCTGGAGTGTACTCGGGGGAGGTGCGCCTAATGAAAAACTGTTTTTT

length: 12
J: TRBJ2-1
V: TRBV5-1
D: NA
size: once
CDR3: CASSLATNEQFF
DNA: TGCGCCAGCAGCTTAGCAACGAATGAGCAGTTCTTC

length: 15
J: TRBJ1-3
V: TRBV6-5
D: NA
size: NA
CDR3: CASGTGADSGNTIYF
DNA: TGTGCCAGCGGTACGGGGGCGGACTCTGGAAACACCATATATTTT

length: 14
J: TRBJ1-2
V: TRBV10-3
D: TRBD1
size: once
CDR3: CAIRPGQGADGYTF
DNA: TGTGCCATCAGACCGGGACAGGGGGCCGATGGCTACACCTTC

length: 15
J: TRBJ1-5
V: TRBV4-1
D: TRBD1
size: few
CDR3: CASSQDSRGNQPQHF
DNA: TGCGCCAGCAGCCAAGATAGCAGGGGGAATCAGCCCCAGCATTTT

length: 16
J: TRBJ2-7
V: TRBV19
D: TRBD2
size: NA
CDR3: CASSTGTSGDPYEQYF
DNA: TGTGCCAGTAGTACCGGGACTAGCGGGGACCCCTACGAGCAGTACTTC

length: 13
J: TRBJ1-1
V: TRBV30
D: TRBD1
size: NA
CDR3: CAWSASTGVRAFF
DNA: TGTGCCTGGAGTGCTTCTACAGGGGTTCGGGCTTTCTTT